The rows below give T cell receptor beta chains drawn from one sample of a study of neoadjuvant anti-PD-1 for oral cavity cancer. Generated by immunoSEQ multiplex PCR, the TCRdb table keeps only in-frame clones and is missing some. Of thousands of clones in the sample, approximately 70% are singletons; the top ten hold around 3.2%. The sequences come from PBMCs, collected after nivolumab (anti-PD-1) treatment. The receptor source for this set is a person between 40 and 85 years old with oral cavity squamous cell carcinoma. The CDR3 runs from the conserved cysteine through the conserved F or W. A D gene is named only where the DNA matches it firmly. A row's size may be missing; if present it is once, few, many or a size class.

D gene,J gene,clone size,V gene,CDR3 protein,CDR3 DNA
.,TRBJ1-4,.,TRBV7-6,CASSRDAGANNEKLFF,TGTGCCAGCAGCCGAGATGCGGGGGCCAATAATGAAAAACTGTTTTTT
TRBD1,TRBJ1-1,.,TRBV28,CASSFAGTVTEAFF,TGTGCCAGCAGTTTTGCGGGGACAGTCACTGAAGCTTTCTTT
TRBD1,TRBJ2-2,.,TRBV6-6,CASSWDRELRTGELFF,TGTGCCAGCAGTTGGGACAGGGAATTAAGGACCGGGGAGCTGTTTTTT
.,TRBJ1-5,.,TRBV4-3,CARNQPQHF,TGCGCCCGCAATCAGCCCCAGCATTTT
.,TRBJ1-6,.,TRBV4-3,CASSQSQTGISPLHF,TGCGCCAGCAGCCAGTCCCAGACAGGCATTTCACCCCTCCACTTT
.,TRBJ1-1,.,TRBV19,CASSIAGERTEAFF,TGTGCCAGTAGTATAGCAGGGGAGCGTACTGAAGCTTTCTTT
.,TRBJ1-4,few,TRBV9,CASSPTPRLEKLFF,TGTGCCAGCAGCCCAACACCCCGGTTGGAAAAACTGTTTTTT
TRBD1,TRBJ1-3,few,TRBV5-4,CASSLPGGGDTIYF,TGTGCCAGCAGCTTGCCAGGGGGCGGTGACACCATATATTTT
.,TRBJ2-6,.,TRBV2,CASLLDTFGGANVLTF,TGTGCCAGCTTGCTCGATACGTTTGGTGGGGCCAACGTCCTGACTTTC
TRBD1,TRBJ2-7,.,TRBV28,CASSSAGQGAGEQYF,TGTGCCAGCAGTTCCGCGGGACAGGGGGCGGGTGAGCAGTACTTC
.,TRBJ1-2,.,TRBV14,CASSQDGRNERDYGYTF,TGTGCCAGCAGCCAAGATGGGCGGAACGAAAGGGACTATGGCTACACCTTC
.,TRBJ1-1,few,TRBV4-2,CASSQVTVNFISMNTEAFF,TGTGCCAGCAGCCAGGTGACAGTGAACTTTATAAGCATGAACACTGAAGCTTTCTTT
.,TRBJ2-6,.,TRBV5-5,CASSLTFDRQGYTGANVLTF,TGTGCCAGCAGCTTGACTTTCGACAGGCAGGGTTATACTGGGGCCAACGTCCTGACTTTC
.,TRBJ1-1,.,TRBV2,CASRSSSLAFF,TGTGCCAGCCGAAGCTCGTCTTTAGCTTTCTTT
TRBD1,TRBJ2-2,few,TRBV9,CASSVVGQGVGELFF,TGTGCCAGCAGCGTAGTGGGACAGGGTGTCGGGGAGCTGTTTTTT